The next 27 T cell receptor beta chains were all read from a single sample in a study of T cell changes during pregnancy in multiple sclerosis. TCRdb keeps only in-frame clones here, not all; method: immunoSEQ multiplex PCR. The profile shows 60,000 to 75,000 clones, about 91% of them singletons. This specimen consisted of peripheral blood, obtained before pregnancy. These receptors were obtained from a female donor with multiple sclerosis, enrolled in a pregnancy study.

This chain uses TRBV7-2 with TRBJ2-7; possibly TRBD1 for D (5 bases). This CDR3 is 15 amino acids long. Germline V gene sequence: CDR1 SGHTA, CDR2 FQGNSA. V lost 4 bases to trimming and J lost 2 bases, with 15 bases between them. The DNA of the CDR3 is TGTGCCAGCAGCTCGCAGGGTGGTTCCCCCTACGAGCAGTACTTC. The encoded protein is CASSSQGGSPYEQYF.

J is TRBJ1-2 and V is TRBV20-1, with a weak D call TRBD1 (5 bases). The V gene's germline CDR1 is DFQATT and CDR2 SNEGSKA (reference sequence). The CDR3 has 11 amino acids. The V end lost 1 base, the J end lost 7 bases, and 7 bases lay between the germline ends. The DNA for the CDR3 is TGCAGTGCTAGAGGGACATTTGGCTACACCTTC. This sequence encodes CSARGTFGYTF.

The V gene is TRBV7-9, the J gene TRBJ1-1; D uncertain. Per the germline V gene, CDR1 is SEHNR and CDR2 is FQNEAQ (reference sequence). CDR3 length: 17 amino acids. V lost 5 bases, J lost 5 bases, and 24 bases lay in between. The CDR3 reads CASSLLLPSGVPTEAFF. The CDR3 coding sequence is TGTGCCAGCAGCCTACTATTACCCTCCGGGGTTCCGACTGAAGCTTTCTTT.

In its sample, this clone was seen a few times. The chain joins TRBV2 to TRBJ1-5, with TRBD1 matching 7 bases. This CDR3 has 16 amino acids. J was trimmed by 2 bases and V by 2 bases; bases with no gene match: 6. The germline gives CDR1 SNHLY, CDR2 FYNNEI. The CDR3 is CASSEPGGIGNQPQHF. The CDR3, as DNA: TGTGCCAGCAGTGAACCAGGGGGGATCGGCAATCAGCCCCAGCATTTT.

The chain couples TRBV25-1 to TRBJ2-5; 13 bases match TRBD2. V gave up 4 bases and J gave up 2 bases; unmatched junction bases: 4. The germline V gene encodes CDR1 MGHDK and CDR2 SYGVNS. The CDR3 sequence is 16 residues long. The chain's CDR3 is CASSAETSGGQETQYF. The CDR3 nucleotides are TGTGCCAGCAGTGCCGAGACTAGCGGGGGGCAAGAGACCCAGTACTTC.

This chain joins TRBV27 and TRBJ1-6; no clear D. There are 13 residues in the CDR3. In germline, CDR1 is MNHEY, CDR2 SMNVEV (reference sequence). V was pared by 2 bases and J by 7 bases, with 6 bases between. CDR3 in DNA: TGTGCCAGCAGTTTAGTGGAGAATTCACCCCTCCACTTT. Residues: CASSLVENSPLHF.

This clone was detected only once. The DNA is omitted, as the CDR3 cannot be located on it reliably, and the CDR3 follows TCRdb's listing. The CDR3: CASSIGLVGQGSHQPQHF. The chain employs TRBV21-1 and TRBJ1-5; the table's D call TRBD1 went unverified against the DNA. TRBV21-1 is a listed pseudogene. The CDR3 is 18 residues long, ends included.

CDR3 DNA sequence: TGTGCCAGCAGAAAAACAGGGGTGAGCGCCGGGGAGCTGTTTTTT. This encodes CASRKTGVSAGELFF. The chain uses TRBV6-4 and TRBJ2-2, with 7 bases that match TRBD1. The V and J ends lost 6 bases and 6 bases, in that order; junction bases with no gene match: 10. CDR3 length: 15 residues. Looked up from germline, CDR1 is MRHNA and CDR2 is SNTAGT.

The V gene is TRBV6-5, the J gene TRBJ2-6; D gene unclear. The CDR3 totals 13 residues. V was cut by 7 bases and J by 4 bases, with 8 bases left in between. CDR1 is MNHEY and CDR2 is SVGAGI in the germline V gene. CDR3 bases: TGTGCCAGCACCGGTTCCGGGGCCAACGTCCTGACTTTC. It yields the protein CASTGSGANVLTF.

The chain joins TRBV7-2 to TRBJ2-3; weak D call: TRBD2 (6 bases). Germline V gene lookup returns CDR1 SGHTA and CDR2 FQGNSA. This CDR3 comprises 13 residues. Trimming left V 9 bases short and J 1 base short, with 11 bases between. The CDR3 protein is CASRRGRTDTQYF. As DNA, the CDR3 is TGTGCCAGTCGGCGGGGACGCACAGATACGCAGTATTTT.

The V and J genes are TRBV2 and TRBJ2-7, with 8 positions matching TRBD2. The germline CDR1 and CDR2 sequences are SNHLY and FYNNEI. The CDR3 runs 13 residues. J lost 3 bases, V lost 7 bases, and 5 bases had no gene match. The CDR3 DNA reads TGTGCCAGCACTCGAGCGGGGGTCTACGAGCAGTACTTC. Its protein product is CASTRAGVYEQYF.

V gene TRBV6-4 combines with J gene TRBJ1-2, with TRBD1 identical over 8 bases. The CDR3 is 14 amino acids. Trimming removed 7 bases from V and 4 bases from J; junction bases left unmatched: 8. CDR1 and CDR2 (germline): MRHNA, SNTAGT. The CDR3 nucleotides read TGTGCCAGCAACCAGGACAGGGTGTTCTATGGCTACACCTTC. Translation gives CASNQDRVFYGYTF.

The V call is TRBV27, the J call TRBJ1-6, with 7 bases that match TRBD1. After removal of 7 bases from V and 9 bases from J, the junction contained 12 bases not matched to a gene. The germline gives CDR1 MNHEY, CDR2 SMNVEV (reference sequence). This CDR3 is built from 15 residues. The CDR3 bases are TGTGCCAGCACCTTAACAGGGGAAAGGTCTTCACCCCTCCACTTT. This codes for CASTLTGERSSPLHF.

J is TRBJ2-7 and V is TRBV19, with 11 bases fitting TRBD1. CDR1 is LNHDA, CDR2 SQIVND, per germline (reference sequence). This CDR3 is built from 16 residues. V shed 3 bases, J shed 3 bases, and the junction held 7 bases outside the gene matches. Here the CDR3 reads CASSIILDRGHYEQYF. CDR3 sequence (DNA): TGTGCCAGTAGTATCATTCTGGACAGGGGGCACTACGAGCAGTACTTC.

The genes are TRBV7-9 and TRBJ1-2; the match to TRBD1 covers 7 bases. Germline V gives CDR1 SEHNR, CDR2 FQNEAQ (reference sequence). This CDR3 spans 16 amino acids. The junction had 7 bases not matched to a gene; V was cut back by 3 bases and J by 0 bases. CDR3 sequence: CASSFGTGTANYGYTF. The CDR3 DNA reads TGTGCCAGCAGCTTCGGGACCGGGACAGCTAACTATGGCTACACCTTC.

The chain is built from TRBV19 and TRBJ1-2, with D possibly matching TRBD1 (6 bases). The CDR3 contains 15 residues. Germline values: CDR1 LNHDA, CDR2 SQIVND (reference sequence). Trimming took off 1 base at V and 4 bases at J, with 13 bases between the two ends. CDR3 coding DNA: TGTGCCAGTAGTATAGTGAGGGGGATCGGCTATGGCTACACCTTC. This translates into CASSIVRGIGYGYTF.

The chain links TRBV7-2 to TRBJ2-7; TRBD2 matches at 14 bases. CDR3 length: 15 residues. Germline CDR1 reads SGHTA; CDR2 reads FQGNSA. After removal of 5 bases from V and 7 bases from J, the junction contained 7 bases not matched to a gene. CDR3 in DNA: TGTGCCAGCAGCCTAGGACTAGCGGGGGGCTTAGAGCAGTACTTC. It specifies CASSLGLAGGLEQYF.

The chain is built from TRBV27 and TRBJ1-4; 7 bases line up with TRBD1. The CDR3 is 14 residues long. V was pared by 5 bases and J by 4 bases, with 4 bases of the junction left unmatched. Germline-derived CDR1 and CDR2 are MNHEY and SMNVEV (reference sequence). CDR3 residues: CASSTGQLNEKLFF. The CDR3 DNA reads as TGTGCCAGCAGTACGGGACAGCTTAATGAAAAACTGTTTTTT.

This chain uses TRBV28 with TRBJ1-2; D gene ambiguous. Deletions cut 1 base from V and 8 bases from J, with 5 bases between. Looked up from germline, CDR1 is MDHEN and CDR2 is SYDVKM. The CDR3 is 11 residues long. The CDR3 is CASSLSRGYTF. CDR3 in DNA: TGTGCCAGCAGTTTATCCAGAGGCTACACCTTC.

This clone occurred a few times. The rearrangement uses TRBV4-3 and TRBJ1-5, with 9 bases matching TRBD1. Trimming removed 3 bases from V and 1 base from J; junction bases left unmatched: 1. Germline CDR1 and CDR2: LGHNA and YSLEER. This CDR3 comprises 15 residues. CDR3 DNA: TGCGCCAGCAGCCACGGGACAGGGAGCAATCAGCCCCAGCATTTT. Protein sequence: CASSHGTGSNQPQHF.

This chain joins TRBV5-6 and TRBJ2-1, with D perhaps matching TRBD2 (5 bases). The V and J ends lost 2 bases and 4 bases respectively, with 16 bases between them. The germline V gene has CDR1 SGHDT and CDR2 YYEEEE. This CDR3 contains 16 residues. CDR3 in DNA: TGTGCCAGCAGCTTTCAGGACCAACGCGGGTACAATGAGCAGTTCTTC. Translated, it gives CASSFQDQRGYNEQFF.

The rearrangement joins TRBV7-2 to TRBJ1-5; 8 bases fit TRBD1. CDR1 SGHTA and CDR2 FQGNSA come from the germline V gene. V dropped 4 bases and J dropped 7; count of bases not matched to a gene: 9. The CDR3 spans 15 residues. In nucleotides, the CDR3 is TGTGCCAGCAGCTCCGGCAGGGGGCGGTCACAGCCCCAGCATTTT. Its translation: CASSSGRGRSQPQHF. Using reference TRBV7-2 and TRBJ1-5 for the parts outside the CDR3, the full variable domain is GAGVSQSPSNKVTEKGKDVELRCDPISGHTALYWYRQSLGQGLEFLIYFQGNSAPDKSGLPSDRFSAERTGGSVSTLTIQRTQQEDSAVYLCASSSGRGRSQPQHFGDGTRLSIL.

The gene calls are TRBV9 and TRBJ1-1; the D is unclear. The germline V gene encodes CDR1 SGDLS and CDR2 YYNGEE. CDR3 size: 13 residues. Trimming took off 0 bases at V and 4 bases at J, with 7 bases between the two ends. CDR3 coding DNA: TGTGCCAGCAGCGTAGTTAGCGGCACTGAAGCTTTCTTT. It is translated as CASSVVSGTEAFF.

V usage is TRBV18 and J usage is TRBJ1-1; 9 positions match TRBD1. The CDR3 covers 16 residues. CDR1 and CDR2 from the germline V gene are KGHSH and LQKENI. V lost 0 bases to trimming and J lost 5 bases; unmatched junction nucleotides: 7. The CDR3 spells CASSPPLRDRATEAFF. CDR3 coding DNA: TGTGCCAGCTCACCACCTCTGCGGGACAGGGCTACTGAAGCTTTCTTT. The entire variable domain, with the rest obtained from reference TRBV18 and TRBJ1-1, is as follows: NAGVMQNPRHLVRRRGQEARLRCSPMKGHSHVYWYRQLPEEGLKFMVYLQKENIIDESGMPKERFSAEFPKEGPSILRIQQVVRGDSAAYFCASSPPLRDRATEAFFGQGTRLTVV.

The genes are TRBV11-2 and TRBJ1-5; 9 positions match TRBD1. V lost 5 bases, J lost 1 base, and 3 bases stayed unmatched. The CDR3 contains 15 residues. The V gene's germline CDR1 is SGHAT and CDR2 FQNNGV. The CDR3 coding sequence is TGTGCCAGCAGCCGGGACAGGGAGAGCAATCAGCCCCAGCATTTT. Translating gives CASSRDRESNQPQHF.

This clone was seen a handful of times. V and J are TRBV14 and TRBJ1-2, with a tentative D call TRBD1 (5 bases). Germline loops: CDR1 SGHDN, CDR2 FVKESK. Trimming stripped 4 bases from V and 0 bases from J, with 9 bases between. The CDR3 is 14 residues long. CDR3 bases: TGTGCCAGCAGCCCCCGGGGGGCTAACTATGGCTACACCTTC. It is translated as CASSPRGANYGYTF.

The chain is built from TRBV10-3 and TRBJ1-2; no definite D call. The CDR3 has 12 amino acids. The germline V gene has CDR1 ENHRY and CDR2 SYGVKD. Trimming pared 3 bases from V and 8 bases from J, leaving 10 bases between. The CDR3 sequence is CAISESSGGYTF. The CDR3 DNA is TGTGCCATCAGTGAATCCAGCGGGGGCTACACCTTC.